This T cell receptor beta chain was sequenced during a study of control samples from healthy donors and cancer patients (dated by TCRdb to the early 2020s). Note on this clone: Which antigen it targets is not known. Per-nucleotide qualities are absent, and no much larger clonotype sits a single base away. Other DNA sequences from this sample encode an identical CDR3 as well.

CDR1 and CDR2, per the germline V gene (reference sequence), are SEHNR and FQNEAQ. The CDR3 covers 13 residues, taking in both the cysteine and the phenylalanine. Here the CDR3 DNA is all that survives: 39 bases in frame from base 1. V loses 5 bases at its end and J loses 4 bases; junction bases beyond the gene matches: 3. Preparation of the library involved the immunoSEQ multiplex PCR assay. TCRdb carries this immuneACCESS record with in-frame sequences only. Its versions omit some clonotypes, under half of them owing to an unresolved V gene in the studies checked, with the rest unexplained. A total of over 200,000 clones appear in this sample, around 80% of them only once. The top ten hold about 14% of the sample.

The TCR originated in a woman aged 55-70 years with lung cancer. Sequences were obtained from PBMCs. The V gene is TRBV7-9 and the J gene is TRBJ2-5; TRBD1 matches 8 bases in the middle. The DNA sequence is given as TGTGCCAGCAGCAGCAGGGGGCCAGAGACCCAGTACTTC. It is translated as CASSSRGPETQYF.